This TCR beta chain comes out of a study of blood T cells in healthy people across ages. The CDR3 consists of 12 residues. CDR1 is SGHTA, CDR2 FQGNSA, per germline. Trimming cost V 2 bases and J 4 bases, with 5 bases left between them. With a J-beta primer mix and a sample-barcoded 5' primer, a second PCR ran roughly 7 to 11 cycles. TCRdb redid the calling of the 5' RACE reads with MiXCR, one entry per CDR3 protein. The sample lists about 900,000 distinct CDR3 sequences; around 48% were seen once. The sequence was collected from a man between 25 and 39 years old in good health. The sequenced sample consisted of blood. The chain has TRBV7-2 and TRBJ1-2; D unresolved. This CDR3 reads CASSLQTYGYTF. The CDR3 coding sequence is TGTGCCAGCAGCTTACAGACCTATGGCTACACCTTC. Full variable domain (outside the CDR3, taken from reference TRBV7-2 and TRBJ1-2): GAGVSQSPSNKVTEKGKDVELRCDPISGHTALYWYRQSLGQGLEFLIYFQGNSAPDKSGLPSDRFSAERTGGSVSTLTIQRTQQEDSAVYLCASSLQTYGYTFGSGTRLTVV.